The TCR beta chain described here comes from a study of blood T cell repertoires in COVID-19 (TCRdb year 2020). The study in broad terms: The collaborator samples originated in the United States, Italy and Spain and spanned the acute and convalescent phases of COVID-19. The prospective study material was composed of cDNA or gDNA derived from T cells, B-cell-depleted T cells, or PBMCs. The samples were drawn from the first 160 participants of the ongoing ImmuneRACE study and from 1,254 subjects provided by 6 global collaborators. A freely available public database, intended as a resource for researchers studying the immune response to SARS-CoV-2, is where the repertoires were released. HLA class I and class II types, where available, came from metadata supplied by the sample provider rather than from assay-based typing. Subjects who had been exposed to COVID-19, were actively infected with it, or had recovered from it provided the deeply sampled blood TCRbeta repertoires that made up the dataset. Sample metadata almost always included a de-identified subject ID, COVID-19 status, age in years and sex. What the research found in general, with its limitations: How much clinical and demographic metadata was included differed by source and by participant, and the metadata was provided uncurated.

The CDR3 covers 16 residues, taking in both the cysteine and the phenylalanine. Just the 48-base CDR3 DNA is kept, in frame starting at base 1. In the germline V gene (reference sequence), CDR1 corresponds to GTSNPN and CDR2 to SVGIG. The germline ends are 19 bases apart after V is trimmed by 0 bases and J by 8 bases. TCRbeta CDR3 regions were amplified from genomic DNA using the immunoSEQ Assay, a bias-controlled multiplex PCR. On the study's bioinformatics: The number of nucleated cells in each sample was estimated from the amplification of reference gene primers within the assay. To quantify the absolute abundance of each unique TCRbeta CDR3 rearrangement, sequence reads were collapsed and filtered. For each sample, productive Simpson clonality was calculated as the square root of Simpson's diversity index across productive rearrangements. TCRdb carries this immuneACCESS record with in-frame sequences only. Its versions omit some clonotypes, under half of them owing to an unresolved V gene in the studies checked, with the rest unexplained. D and trimming were read from the DNA, whereas the V and J calls and clone size are those reported in that table. For this sample there are fewer than 450,000 clones; around 88% appear just once. About 12% of the sample is held by the ten biggest clonotypes.

One collaborating source in Seattle enrolled patients while the patients were actively infected and followed the patients over time throughout the course of disease. Whole blood was collected in K2EDTA tubes by collaborating institutions according to the institutions' own protocols. Collaborator samples were shipped for TCRbeta analysis as frozen whole blood, isolated PBMCs, or DNA extracted from either sample type. Points on this clone: Its antigen is still unknown. Base quality data are lacking; no much larger clone is found one base away.

This receptor was taken from a woman in her fifties or sixties with COVID-19, enrolled during active disease. The chain links TRBV30 with TRBJ1-4; a confident D gene designation cannot be given. Specimen: peripheral blood. CDR3 loop: CAWSVSRLARSEKLFF. The nucleotide sequence reads as follows: TGTGCCTGGAGTGTAAGCAGACTAGCCAGGTCCGAAAAACTGTTTTTT.